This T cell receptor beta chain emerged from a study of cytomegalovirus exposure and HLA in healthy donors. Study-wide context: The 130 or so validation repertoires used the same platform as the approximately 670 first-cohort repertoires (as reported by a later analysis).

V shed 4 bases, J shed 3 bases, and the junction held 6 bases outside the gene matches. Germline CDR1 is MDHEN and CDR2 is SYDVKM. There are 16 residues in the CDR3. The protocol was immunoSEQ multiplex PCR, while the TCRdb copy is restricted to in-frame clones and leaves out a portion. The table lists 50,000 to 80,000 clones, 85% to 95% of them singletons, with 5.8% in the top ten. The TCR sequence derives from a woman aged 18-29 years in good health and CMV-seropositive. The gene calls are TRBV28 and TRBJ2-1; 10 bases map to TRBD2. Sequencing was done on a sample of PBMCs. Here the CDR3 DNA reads TGTGCCAGCAGTTCACCTAGCGGGAGTTTCTACAATGAGCAGTTCTTC. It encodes CASSSPSGSFYNEQFF.